The 19 T cell receptor beta chains in this list originate from one sample, sequenced in a study of cytomegalovirus exposure and HLA in healthy donors. Data came from immunoSEQ multiplex PCR; TCRdb stores just in-frame clones and leaves some out. This sample has approximately 270,000 clones, with 65% to 90% found just once. Sequenced input: PBMCs. These TCRs come from a woman aged 18-29 years in good health and CMV-seronegative.

The rearrangement links TRBV4-3 to TRBJ1-1; D might be TRBD1 (6 bases). CDR1 and CDR2 (germline): LGHNA, YSLEER. The CDR3 is 16 amino acids. Trimming left V 0 bases short and J 3 bases short, with 14 bases between. The DNA for the CDR3 is TGCGCCAGCAGCCAAGACCCCGACCCAGGGGACACTGAAGCTTTCTTT. It encodes CASSQDPDPGDTEAFF.

The V and J genes are TRBV6-5 and TRBJ2-7; possible D gene TRBD1, 5 bases. The V gene lost 0 bases and the J gene lost 4 bases, with 13 bases spanning the gap. The CDR3 has 15 amino acids. CDR1 is MNHEY and CDR2 is SVGAGI in the germline V gene. CDR3 sequence reads: CASSYSVQDRYEQYF. The CDR3 DNA reads TGTGCCAGCAGTTACTCTGTACAGGATCGGTACGAGCAGTACTTC.

This chain uses TRBV6-5 with TRBJ2-5, with TRBD2 as a possible D gene (7 bases). Trimming pared 3 bases from V and 4 bases from J, leaving 12 bases between. From germline, CDR1 is MNHEY and CDR2 SVGAGI. The CDR3 length is 14 residues. CDR3 in amino acids: CASSYAGAGETQYF. The CDR3 DNA sequence: TGTGCCAGCAGTTATGCGGGGGCTGGAGAGACCCAGTACTTC.

This clone has a handful of counts. J is TRBJ2-1 and V is TRBV30, with D possibly matching TRBD2 (6 bases). The V gene's germline CDR1 is GTSNPN and CDR2 SVGIG (reference sequence). V was cut by 3 bases and J by 6 bases, with 15 bases left in between. The CDR3 sequence is 14 residues long. In DNA form, the CDR3 reads TGTGCCTGGAGGAAGGCCGGGGGTCTCAATGAGCAGTTCTTC. Amino acids: CAWRKAGGLNEQFF. Full variable domain (remainder filled in from reference TRBV30 and TRBJ2-1): SQTIHQWPATLVQPVGSPLSLECTVEGTSNPNLYWYRQAAGRGLQLLFYSVGIGQISSEVPQNLSASRPQDRQFILSSKKLLLSDSGFYLCAWRKAGGLNEQFFGPGTRLTVL.

The gene calls are TRBV18 and TRBJ2-1, with TRBD2 matching 11 bases. With V trimmed by 2 bases and J by 8 bases, 2 bases remained unmatched. The germline V gene encodes CDR1 KGHSH and CDR2 LQKENI. This CDR3 has 14 amino acids. CDR3 protein: CASSPGLAGDEQFF. The CDR3 DNA is TGTGCCAGCTCACCAGGACTAGCGGGCGATGAGCAGTTCTTC.

This clone was seen a single time. The chain links TRBV9 to TRBJ1-1; tentatively, D is TRBD1 (6 bases). This CDR3 is built from 11 residues. Germline V gene lookup returns CDR1 SGDLS and CDR2 YYNGEE. V lost 2 bases and J 7 bases, leaving 6 bases between the germline ends. The CDR3 DNA is TGTGCCAGCAGCGTGACAGGTGAAGCTTTCTTT. As protein: CASSVTGEAFF.

The V call is TRBV4-2, the J call TRBJ2-5; 7 bases are shared with TRBD2. Losses at the gene ends were 5 bases for V and 1 base for J; bases not matched to a gene: 10. Per the germline V gene, CDR1 is LGHNA and CDR2 is YNFKEQ. The length of the CDR3 is 16 residues. The CDR3 here is CASSYSRGSGQETQYF. CDR3 DNA: TGTGCCAGCAGCTATTCTCGCGGGAGCGGCCAAGAGACCCAGTACTTC.

This clone was detected only once. The chain is built from TRBV11-2 and TRBJ2-7, with D maybe TRBD2 (6 bases). CDR1 and CDR2 (germline): SGHAT, FQNNGV. CDR3 size: 14 residues. The V end lost 9 bases, the J end lost 2 bases, and 17 bases lay between the germline ends. CDR3 residues: CASALEGNPYEQYF. The CDR3, as DNA: TGTGCCAGTGCTCTGGAGGGGAACCCCTACGAGCAGTACTTC.

The J gene is TRBJ2-7, the V gene TRBV5-6, with D maybe TRBD2 (6 bases). The CDR3 runs to 12 residues. Trimming cost V 2 bases and J 5 bases, with 8 bases left between them. Germline-derived CDR1 and CDR2 are SGHDT and YYEEEE. For the CDR3, the DNA is TGTGCCAGCAGCTTTCCGGGGGACGAGCAGTACTTC. Amino acid sequence: CASSFPGDEQYF.

This clone was counted a few times. The CDR3 loop is CASSHRDTAYNSPLHF. CDR3 nucleotide sequence: TGTGCCAGTAGTCATAGAGATACAGCATATAATTCACCCCTCCACTTT. The V and J genes are TRBV19 and TRBJ1-6; D ambiguous. CDR3 length: 16 residues. Trimming stripped 5 bases from V and 4 bases from J, with 15 bases between. Germline assignment: CDR1 LNHDA and CDR2 SQIVND (reference sequence).

The rearrangement links TRBV27 to TRBJ2-3; 13 bases are shared with TRBD2. This CDR3 has 16 amino acids. Germline loops: CDR1 MNHEY, CDR2 SMNVEV (reference sequence). V lost 5 bases and J lost 4; bases outside the gene matches: 6. DNA for the CDR3: TGTGCCAGCAGTAAAATGGGACTAGCGGGGTCAGATACGCAGTATTTT. Translating it yields CASSKMGLAGSDTQYF.

This clone was counted only a few times. The chain combines TRBV14 with TRBJ1-1; 9 bases map to TRBD1. The CDR3 length is 15 residues. The J segment lost 3 bases and the V segment lost 3 bases, leaving 5 bases of the junction unmatched. Germline V gene data show CDR1 as SGHDN and CDR2 as FVKESK. The CDR3 loop reads CASSHPGQGYTEAFF. CDR3 nucleotides: TGTGCCAGCAGCCATCCGGGACAGGGTTACACTGAAGCTTTCTTT.

The V call is TRBV7-7, the J call TRBJ2-5, with 7 bases matching TRBD1. CDR1 is SSHAT, CDR2 FNYEAQ, per germline (reference sequence). The CDR3 extends over 16 amino acids. After removal of 5 bases from V and 1 base from J, the junction contained 10 bases not matched to a gene. CDR3 in DNA: TGTGCCAGCAGCCCAGGGGGTGGGGGTGTCCAAGAGACCCAGTACTTC. As protein: CASSPGGGGVQETQYF. Combining the CDR3 with reference TRBV7-7 and TRBJ2-5 gives the whole variable domain GAGVSQSPRYKVTKRGQDVTLRCDPISSHATLYWYQQALGQGPEFLTYFNYEAQPDKSGLPSDRFSAERPEGSISTLTIQRTEQRDSAMYRCASSPGGGGVQETQYFGPGTRLLVL.

The chain combines TRBV4-1 with TRBJ2-7; weak D call: TRBD2 (5 bases). CDR3 length: 18 residues. CDR1 is MGHRA, CDR2 YSYEKL, per germline. V was trimmed by 4 bases and J by 5 bases, leaving 27 bases between them. The CDR3 DNA is TGCGCCAGCAGCCTGTGGGCACCCGGGATGGGTGGGGTAGACGAGCAGTACTTC. Protein sequence: CASSLWAPGMGGVDEQYF.

The gene calls are TRBV19 and TRBJ1-1, with a tentative D call TRBD1 (5 bases). The CDR3 totals 14 residues. V was pared by 10 bases and J by 4 bases, with 19 bases between. From germline, CDR1 is LNHDA and CDR2 SQIVND (reference sequence). CDR3 sequence reads: CATRPRDFFTEAFF. CDR3 nucleotides: TGTGCCACCCGACCCCGGGACTTCTTCACTGAAGCTTTCTTT.

J is TRBJ1-1 and V is TRBV19; D is unclear. Germline V gene data show CDR1 as LNHDA and CDR2 as SQIVND (reference sequence). There are 14 residues in the CDR3. Trimming removed 5 bases at V and 2 bases at J, with 12 bases between. The CDR3 region is CASSYRGGNTEAFF. The CDR3 nucleotides read TGTGCCAGTAGTTACCGAGGCGGTAACACTGAAGCTTTCTTT. Filled out from reference TRBV19 and TRBJ1-1, the complete variable domain reads DGGITQSPKYLFRKEGQNVTLSCEQNLNHDAMYWYRQDPGQGLRLIYYSQIVNDFQKGDIAEGYSVSREKKESFPLTVTSAQKNPTAFYLCASSYRGGNTEAFFGQGTRLTVV.

This chain joins TRBV7-3 and TRBJ1-1; 7 nucleotides match TRBD1. Trimming removed 6 bases from V and 4 bases from J; junction bases left unmatched: 8. CDR3 size: 14 residues. Germline V CDR1 and CDR2: SGHTA, FQGTGA. The CDR3 DNA sequence: TGTGCCAGCAGAACAGGGGATGGTGGCACTGAAGCTTTCTTT. Its translation: CASRTGDGGTEAFF.

This rearrangement joins TRBV7-6 to TRBJ1-1; tentative D call: TRBD1 (5 bases). V was trimmed by 1 base and J by 1 base, leaving 7 bases between them. The germline V gene encodes CDR1 SGHVS and CDR2 FNYEAQ. The CDR3 length is 14 residues. The CDR3 DNA is TGTGCCAGCAGCTTAGGGGGCAAGAACACTGAAGCTTTCTTT. The encoded protein is CASSLGGKNTEAFF.

J is TRBJ1-5 and V is TRBV29-1; 8 positions match TRBD1. V shed 4 bases and J 4 bases; nucleotides not matched to a gene: 12. Germline V lookup: CDR1 SQVTM, CDR2 ANQGSEA. The CDR3 extends over 16 amino acids. In nucleotides, the CDR3 is TGCAGCGTTGCGGGGACAGGCGGAGAGACAAATCAGCCCCAGCATTTT. Protein: CSVAGTGGETNQPQHF.